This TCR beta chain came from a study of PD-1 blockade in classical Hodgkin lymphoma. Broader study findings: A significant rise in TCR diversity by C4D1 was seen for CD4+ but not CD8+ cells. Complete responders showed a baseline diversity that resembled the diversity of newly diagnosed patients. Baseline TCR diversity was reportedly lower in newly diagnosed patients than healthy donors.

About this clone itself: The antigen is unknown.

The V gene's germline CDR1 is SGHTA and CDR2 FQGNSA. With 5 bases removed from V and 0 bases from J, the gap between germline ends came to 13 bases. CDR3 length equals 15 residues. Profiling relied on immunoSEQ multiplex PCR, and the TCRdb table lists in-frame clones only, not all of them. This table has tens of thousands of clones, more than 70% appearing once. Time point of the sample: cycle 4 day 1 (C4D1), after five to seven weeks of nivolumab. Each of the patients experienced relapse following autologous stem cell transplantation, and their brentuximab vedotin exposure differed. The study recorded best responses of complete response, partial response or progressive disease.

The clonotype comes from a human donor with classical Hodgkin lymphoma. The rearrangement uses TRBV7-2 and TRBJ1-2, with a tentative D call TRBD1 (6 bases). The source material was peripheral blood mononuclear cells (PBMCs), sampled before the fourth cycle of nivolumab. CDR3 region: CASSRQGPANYGYTF. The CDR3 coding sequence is TGTGCCAGCAGCCGCCAGGGGCCAGCTAACTATGGCTACACCTTC.